This T cell receptor (beta chain) comes out of a study of OX40 agonist ivuxolimab in advanced cancers. Study context: Patients got intravenous ivuxolimab at 0.01 to 10 mg/kg every 2 weeks. Patients receiving dose escalation had hepatocellular carcinoma, melanoma, renal cell or head and neck cancer.

J gave up 6 bases and V 7 bases, and 7 bases lay outside the gene matches. This CDR3 has 14 residues. Per the germline V gene, CDR1 is ENHRY and CDR2 is SYGVKD. A word on this clone: Its antigen is unidentified.

Overall study findings and caveats: By week 6 at 0.1 to 3.0 mg/kg, blood CD4+ and CD8+ T cells had expanded clonally.

The protocol was immunoSEQ multiplex PCR, while the TCRdb copy is restricted to in-frame clones and leaves out a portion. Of 80,000 to 95,000 clones listed, 80% to 90% are singletons. The source material was CD4+ or CD8+ T cells sorted from blood, sampled in a trial of the OX40 agonist ivuxolimab. This chain links TRBV10-3 with TRBJ2-1; 9 bases are shared with TRBD2. The receptor comes from an adult with an advanced solid tumor such as melanoma, head and neck, liver or kidney cancer. The CDR3 region has the DNA TGTGCCATCACTGGAGCGGGGGGTGTCAATGAGCAGTTCTTC. Its protein product is CAITGAGGVNEQFF.